This T cell receptor (beta chain) was captured in a study of graft-versus-host responses after intestinal transplantation. Comment on this clone: Its target is unknown.

Trimming took off 1 base at V and 7 bases at J, with 8 bases between the two ends. This CDR3 has 13 residues. The germline CDR1 and CDR2 sequences are SGHAT and FQNNGV. Using immunoSEQ multiplex PCR, the repertoire was profiled, and TCRdb retains in-frame clones only, with some absent. The sample yields 73,000 or so clones, 90% seen once. Study observations and caveats: Patients with graft-donor T cell macrochimerism had high graft-versus-host to host-versus-graft clonal ratios in allografts. Early post-transplant HvG declines tracked with peak circulating GvH clone levels. Recipient marrow contained GvH clones, some of which appeared first in ileum or blood.

The chain links TRBV11-2 to TRBJ2-1; D unclear. The sample consisted of unstimulated CD8+ T cells sorted from spleen or lymph node cells, taken before transplant. The clonotype comes from a human donor who was the organ donor for an intestinal transplant. The CDR3 bases are TGTGCCAGCAGCTTAGGTCCGACAAATGAGCAGTTCTTC. Its protein is CASSLGPTNEQFF.